A selection of T cell receptor beta chains follows, all from one sample in a study of radiotherapy plus CTLA-4 blockade in lung cancer. Clones were sequenced by immunoSEQ multiplex PCR, and TCRdb holds only the in-frame ones, with some missing. The sample contains 85,000 to 90,000 clones, 72% of which appear only once. Sequenced here: peripheral blood, sampled from a patient treated with radiotherapy plus ipilimumab. These receptors all stem from a human donor with non-small cell lung cancer that progressed on radiotherapy plus ipilimumab. Both conserved end residues are part of each CDR3. The D gene is left open where the match is weak. Clone size is shown for a subset of rows, as once, few, many or a class of expanded clone.

cdr3_length	v_call	d_call	clone_size	j_call	cdr3_aa	cdr3_nt
14	TRBV6-5	NA	few	TRBJ2-7	CASSSDNKYYEQYF	TGTGCCAGCAGTTCGGACAACAAATACTACGAGCAGTACTTC
18	TRBV2	TRBD1	NA	TRBJ2-6	CASSGGDRLPSGANVLTF	TGTGCCAGCAGTGGGGGGGACAGGCTCCCCTCTGGGGCCAACGTCCTGACTTTC
16	TRBV27	TRBD2	NA	TRBJ2-2	CASSLSAGVLTGELFF	TGTGCCAGCAGTTTATCGGCGGGGGTCCTCACCGGGGAGCTGTTTTTT
14	TRBV19	NA	NA	TRBJ1-3	CASSSTLNGDTIYF	TGTGCCAGTAGCTCCACTCTCAACGGGGACACCATATATTTT
15	TRBV27	TRBD1	few	TRBJ2-1	CASKSNRGLNNEQFF	TGTGCCAGCAAATCAAACAGGGGGCTTAACAATGAGCAGTTCTTC
12	TRBV28	NA	once	TRBJ2-1	CSWGGSYNEQFF	TGTTCGTGGGGCGGCTCCTACAATGAGCAGTTCTTC
15	TRBV5-4	TRBD1	NA	TRBJ2-1	CASSGDSSVIGEQFF	TGTGCCAGCAGCGGGGACAGTTCGGTAATCGGTGAGCAGTTCTTC
13	TRBV2	NA	NA	TRBJ1-5	CASSPGGNQPQHF	TGTGCCAGCTCCCCCGGGGGCAATCAGCCCCAGCATTTT
13	TRBV2	TRBD1	NA	TRBJ1-1	CASSGDSSTEAFF	TGTGCCAGCAGTGGGGACAGTTCCACTGAAGCTTTCTTT
15	TRBV4-1	NA	NA	TRBJ2-5	CASSQRDIGESGQYF	TGCGCCAGCAGCCAGAGGGACATCGGAGAGAGTGGGCAGTACTTC
16	TRBV2	TRBD2	NA	TRBJ2-2	CASSGTSGGSTGELFF	TGTGCCAGCAGTGGGACTAGCGGGGGGAGCACCGGGGAGCTGTTTTTT
16	TRBV4-3	NA	NA	TRBJ2-1	CASSQRAALSYNEQFF	TGCGCCAGCAGCCAAAGAGCGGCTCTCTCCTACAATGAGCAGTTCTTC
14	TRBV4-2	NA	few	TRBJ2-2	CASSLRRAVGELFF	TGTGCCAGCAGTTTAAGACGGGCAGTCGGGGAGCTGTTTTTT
18	TRBV5-6	TRBD2	NA	TRBJ2-1	CASSSRRQRERSYNEQFF	TGTGCCAGCAGCTCTCGGAGGCAGCGGGAGAGGTCCTACAATGAGCAGTTCTTC
12	TRBV29-1	NA	NA	TRBJ1-2	CSVLGGNYGYTF	TGCAGCGTTCTTGGGGGTAACTATGGCTACACCTTC
13	TRBV7-9	TRBD1	NA	TRBJ2-1	CASSLTGVNEQFF	TGTGCCAGCAGCTTGACAGGGGTCAATGAGCAGTTCTTC
14	TRBV30	NA	NA	TRBJ2-5	CAWSYGSSRGTQYF	TGTGCCTGGAGCTACGGGTCTTCTCGTGGGACCCAGTACTTC
18	TRBV10-3	TRBD1	NA	TRBJ1-3	CAISEGKGGPGSGNTIYF	TGTGCCATCAGTGAGGGAAAAGGGGGCCCGGGATCTGGAAACACCATATATTTT
16	TRBV9	TRBD1	NA	TRBJ2-3	CASSVEDRGKADTQYF	TGTGCCAGCAGCGTAGAGGACAGGGGCAAGGCAGATACGCAGTATTTT
13	TRBV28	TRBD1	NA	TRBJ1-1	CASSSPLQGKPFF	TGTGCCAGCAGTTCACCGTTACAGGGGAAACCTTTCTTT